One and the same sample provided the 23 T cell receptor beta chains below, sequenced in a study of blood T cell repertoires in COVID-19. Method: immunoSEQ multiplex PCR; TCRdb's copy keeps in-frame clones and lacks some. The sample consists of more than 100,000 clones, more than 75% of them appearing once. Input material: peripheral blood. Receptor source: a human donor in a cohort sampled during active COVID-19.

The chain links TRBV28 to TRBJ2-4; D possibly corresponds to TRBD2 (6 bases). The CDR3 loop spans 17 amino acids. In germline, CDR1 is MDHEN, CDR2 SYDVKM. The V end was cut by 6 bases, the J end by 0 bases, with 18 bases between. CDR3 loop: CASSPTGGGLAKNIQYF. The DNA for the CDR3 is TGTGCCAGCAGCCCAACCGGGGGAGGACTAGCCAAAAACATTCAGTACTTC.

The chain employs TRBV10-2 and TRBJ2-7; 10 bases are shared with TRBD1. The CDR3 covers 15 residues. J lost 2 bases, V lost 6 bases, and 7 bases had no gene match. Germline values: CDR1 WSHSY, CDR2 SAAADI. The CDR3 bases are TGCGCCAGCAGGGGTGGGGGACAGGGGACCTACGAGCAGTACTTC. Translating it yields CASRGGGQGTYEQYF.

The V and J genes are TRBV24-1 and TRBJ2-1; TRBD1 aligns across 9 bases. The CDR3 totals 16 residues. Germline V gives CDR1 KGHDR, CDR2 SFDVKD. V shed 4 bases and J 7 bases; nucleotides not matched to a gene: 10. The CDR3 nucleotides are TGTGCCACCAGTGAAGTGGACAGGGGCGCTACGAATGAGCAGTTCTTC. It translates to CATSEVDRGATNEQFF.

In regard to this clone: Other DNA sequences in this specimen translate into the identical CDR3. The genes are TRBV4-1 and TRBJ2-1; D uncertain. Per germline, CDR1 MGHRA and CDR2 YSYEKL. V lost 1 base and J 7 bases, leaving 8 bases between the germline ends. The CDR3 length is 13 residues. The CDR3 coding sequence is TGCGCCAGCAGCCAAGTACCGCTAAATGAGCAGTTCTTC. This gives the protein CASSQVPLNEQFF.

This sequence joins TRBV3-1 (or the pseudogene TRBV3-2) and TRBJ2-1, with D tentatively TRBD2 (5 bases). The CDR3 loop spans 16 amino acids. Germline V gives CDR1 LGHDT, CDR2 YNNKEL (reference sequence). V was clipped by 0 bases and J by 5 bases, with 14 bases between them. The CDR3 spells CASSQDSASFHNEQFF. DNA of the CDR3: TGTGCCAGCAGCCAAGATTCGGCTAGCTTCCACAATGAGCAGTTCTTC.

The chain carries TRBV19 and TRBJ2-2, with TRBD1 matching over 11 bases. Germline V gene sequence: CDR1 LNHDA, CDR2 SQIVND (reference sequence). J lost 0 bases, V lost 8 bases, and 8 bases had no gene match. This CDR3 spans 17 amino acids. The CDR3 reads CASASGTGGSNTGELFF. DNA of the CDR3: TGTGCCAGTGCCTCCGGGACAGGGGGTTCGAACACCGGGGAGCTGTTTTTT. The variable domain in full, completed from reference TRBV19 and TRBJ2-2, reads DGGITQSPKYLFRKEGQNVTLSCEQNLNHDAMYWYRQDPGQGLRLIYYSQIVNDFQKGDIAEGYSVSREKKESFPLTVTSAQKNPTAFYLCASASGTGGSNTGELFFGEGSRLTVL.

This chain links TRBV4-1 with TRBJ2-5, with 8 bases lining up with TRBD1. CDR3 length: 17 amino acids. The junction had 11 bases not matched to a gene; V was cut back by 0 bases and J by 5 bases. CDR1 is MGHRA, CDR2 YSYEKL, per germline. The CDR3 loop is CASSQDGQGAEGETQYF. CDR3 nucleotide sequence: TGCGCCAGCAGCCAAGATGGGCAGGGGGCTGAGGGGGAGACCCAGTACTTC.

The chain joins TRBV7-2 to TRBJ2-1, with TRBD1 as a possible D gene (6 bases). Germline V gene sequence: CDR1 SGHTA, CDR2 FQGNSA. CDR3 length: 14 residues. V dropped 5 bases and J dropped 7 bases, with 15 bases sitting between them. CDR3 sequence (DNA): TGTGCCAGCAGCCCATCCAGGGGACATAATGAGCAGTTCTTC. It yields the protein CASSPSRGHNEQFF.

This chain uses TRBV4-1 with TRBJ2-7; 9 bases agree with TRBD2. This CDR3 spans 15 amino acids. J was trimmed by 0 bases and V by 1 base; bases with no gene match: 1. Germline V gene lookup returns CDR1 MGHRA and CDR2 YSYEKL. CDR3: CASSQGLAVSYEQYF. The DNA for the CDR3 is TGCGCCAGCAGCCAAGGACTAGCGGTCTCCTACGAGCAGTACTTC.

The chain recombines TRBV25-1 with TRBJ2-2, with TRBD2 matching 11 bases. Unmatched junction bases numbered 5, after V lost 2 bases and J lost 6 bases. CDR3 length equals 16 residues. Germline CDR1 and CDR2: MGHDK and SYGVNS. CDR3 coding DNA: TGTGCCAGCAGTGAAACTAGACTAGCGGGGTCCGGGGAGCTGTTTTTT. It encodes CASSETRLAGSGELFF.

This sequence joins TRBV7-9 and TRBJ1-2; 9 bases align to TRBD1. V was pared by 3 bases and J by 7 bases, with 3 bases of the junction left unmatched. CDR3 length equals 13 residues. Looked up from germline, CDR1 is SEHNR and CDR2 is FQNEAQ (reference sequence). The CDR3 is CASSFGTGLGYTF. The CDR3 DNA reads as TGTGCCAGCAGCTTCGGGACAGGGCTTGGCTACACCTTC.

The rearrangement joins TRBV14 to TRBJ2-3; TRBD2 agrees at 11 bases. This CDR3 is built from 17 residues. The germline CDR1 and CDR2 sequences are SGHDN and FVKESK. The ends lost 1 base at V and 2 bases at J; junction bases unmatched: 5. DNA of the CDR3: TGTGCCAGCAGCCAAGCTCGACTAGCGGGATACACAGATACGCAGTATTTT. Protein sequence: CASSQARLAGYTDTQYF.

This clone was counted only a few times. The J gene is TRBJ2-1, the V gene TRBV15, with 10 nucleotides matching TRBD2. With V trimmed by 0 bases and J by 9 bases, 5 bases remained unmatched. Germline V gives CDR1 LNHNV, CDR2 YYDKDF (reference sequence). The length of the CDR3 is 15 residues. CDR3 sequence: CATSRDRLAGGEQFF. The CDR3 DNA sequence: TGTGCCACCAGCAGAGATCGACTAGCGGGTGGTGAGCAGTTCTTC. The variable domain in full, with the rest retrieved from reference TRBV15 and TRBJ2-1, is DAMVIQNPRYQVTQFGKPVTLSCSQTLNHNVMYWYQQKSSQAPKLLFHYYDKDFNNEADTPDNFQSRRPNTSFCFLDIRSPGLGDTAMYLCATSRDRLAGGEQFFGPGTRLTVL.

The chain is built from TRBV28 and TRBJ1-1; no reliable D call. Trimming took off 1 base at V and 0 bases at J, with 6 bases between the two ends. Germline V gene data show CDR1 as MDHEN and CDR2 as SYDVKM. This CDR3 comprises 14 residues. Here the CDR3 DNA reads TGTGCCAGCAGTTTATACATATTGAACACTGAAGCTTTCTTT. It codes for CASSLYILNTEAFF.

The rearrangement uses TRBV6-4 and TRBJ1-2; D ambiguous. V was trimmed by 2 bases and J by 4 bases, leaving 8 bases between them. The CDR3 contains 13 residues. Germline lookup yields CDR1 MRHNA and CDR2 SNTAGT. The CDR3 here is CASSDQAGYGYTF. The DNA of the CDR3 is TGTGCCAGCAGTGACCAAGCGGGCTATGGCTACACCTTC.

Here the CDR3 DNA reads TGCAGCGTTGATTGGACAGGGAGGGAGACCCAGTACTTC. Amino acid sequence: CSVDWTGRETQYF. The chain combines TRBV29-1 with TRBJ2-5; 8 bases are shared with TRBD1. Germline V gene sequence: CDR1 SQVTM, CDR2 ANQGSEA. The junction had 5 bases not matched to a gene; V was cut back by 3 bases and J by 5 bases. CDR3 length equals 13 residues. Full variable domain (outside the CDR3, taken from reference TRBV29-1 and TRBJ2-5): SAVISQKPSRDICQRGTSLTIQCQVDSQVTMMFWYRQQPGQSLTLIATANQGSEATYESGFVIDKFPISRPNLTFSTLTVSNMSPEDSSIYLCSVDWTGRETQYFGPGTRLLVL.

This clone showed up just once. This chain links TRBV15 with TRBJ1-1; 9 bases agree with TRBD1. CDR1 is LNHNV and CDR2 is YYDKDF in the germline V gene (reference sequence). V lost 5 bases, J lost 2 bases, and 9 bases stayed unmatched. CDR3 length equals 16 residues. The CDR3 DNA sequence: TGTGCCACCAGCGATAATAGGGGACAGGGCAACACTGAAGCTTTCTTT. Its translation is CATSDNRGQGNTEAFF.

The chain links TRBV7-9 to TRBJ2-1; 7 positions agree with TRBD1. Looked up from germline, CDR1 is SEHNR and CDR2 is FQNEAQ (reference sequence). The V segment lost 5 bases and the J segment 4 bases; nucleotides outside the gene matches: 8. The CDR3 spans 15 residues. The CDR3 region has the DNA TGTGCCAGCAGCGCCCGGGACAGCGAGTACAATGAGCAGTTCTTC. Translated: CASSARDSEYNEQFF. Together with reference TRBV7-9 and TRBJ2-1, the CDR3 gives the full variable domain: DTGVSQNPRHKITKRGQNVTFRCDPISEHNRLYWYRQTLGQGPEFLTYFQNEAQLEKSRLLSDRFSAERPKGSFSTLEIQRTEQGDSAMYLCASSARDSEYNEQFFGPGTRLTVL.

The J gene is TRBJ1-5, the V gene TRBV7-9, with TRBD1 matching over 8 bases. The CDR3 is 14 residues long. J gave up 4 bases and V 4 bases, and 3 bases lay outside the gene matches. Germline lookup yields CDR1 SEHNR and CDR2 FQNEAQ (reference sequence). The CDR3 DNA sequence: TGTGCCAGCAGCTCAGGGGGCCTGAATCAGCCCCAGCATTTT. Protein product: CASSSGGLNQPQHF.

CDR3: CASSLEGRGGNTIYF. The DNA for the CDR3 is TGTGCCAGCAGCTTAGAAGGCAGGGGGGGAAACACCATATATTTT. V is TRBV7-8 and J is TRBJ1-3; 7 bases agree with TRBD1. V was pared by 1 base and J by 4 bases, with 4 bases of the junction left unmatched. This CDR3 contains 15 residues. Per germline, CDR1 SGHVS and CDR2 FQNEAQ.

This clone was seen just once. The gene calls are TRBV4-2 and TRBJ1-1; D is possibly TRBD1 (6 bases). Trimming removed 0 bases at V and 3 bases at J, with 20 bases between. From germline, CDR1 is LGHNA and CDR2 YNFKEQ. The CDR3 has 18 amino acids. DNA for the CDR3: TGTGCCAGCAGCCAAGATTCTGGGGCAGGGGAAAGCGACACTGAAGCTTTCTTT. This sequence encodes CASSQDSGAGESDTEAFF.

The rearrangement joins TRBV5-1 to TRBJ1-5; TRBD1 might be the D (6 bases). The germline V and J ends were trimmed by 1 base and 5 bases, with 13 bases remaining between them. Germline V lookup: CDR1 SGHRS, CDR2 YFSETQ. This CDR3 has 15 amino acids. The CDR3 nucleotides read TGCGCCAGCAGCTTGATCCCAGGGGCGGATCAGCCCCAGCATTTT. This encodes CASSLIPGADQPQHF.

The V call is TRBV5-4, the J call TRBJ2-7; tentative D call: TRBD2 (6 bases). This CDR3 spans 12 amino acids. Germline CDR1 is SGHNT and CDR2 is YYREEE (reference sequence). The V end was cut by 4 bases, the J end by 3 bases, with 8 bases between. CDR3 amino acids: CASSIGSYEQYF. Written as DNA, the CDR3 is TGTGCCAGCAGCATCGGGAGCTACGAGCAGTACTTC.